Reported below is one T cell receptor (beta chain). Its target is unknown. It was by 5' RACE with UMI labels that the TRB cDNA libraries were prepared. TCRdb reworked the 5' RACE reads into one entry per CDR3 protein, no DNA. Here the sample table reports over 95,000 distinct CDR3 sequences. The CDR3 consists of 15 residues. In germline, CDR1 is MGHRA, CDR2 YSYEKL. The data originate from a study of CXCR3-negative and CXCR3-positive naive CD8 T cells. Broader study findings: Because surface CD5 did not distinguish the naive subsets, TCR strength was inferred from TRB CDR3 properties. A higher hydrophobicity marked the TRB CDR3s of CXCR3-positive naive cells versus CXCR3-negative naive cells.

Naive CD8+ T lymphocytes were specified as CD45RO-CCR7+CD27+CD95-. The source is a human donor in good health. Some clones in this sample may be carry-over from other donors' samples. The specimen was naive CXCR3+ CD8+ T cells from blood. The subset here: CD45RO-CCR7+CD27+CD95- naive CD8+ T cells expressing CXCR3 (TNR3+). J is TRBJ2-1 and V is TRBV4-1; TCRdb selects TRBD1, and the lack of DNA leaves this call unchecked. The CDR3 region is CASSRGLRQGDEQFF.